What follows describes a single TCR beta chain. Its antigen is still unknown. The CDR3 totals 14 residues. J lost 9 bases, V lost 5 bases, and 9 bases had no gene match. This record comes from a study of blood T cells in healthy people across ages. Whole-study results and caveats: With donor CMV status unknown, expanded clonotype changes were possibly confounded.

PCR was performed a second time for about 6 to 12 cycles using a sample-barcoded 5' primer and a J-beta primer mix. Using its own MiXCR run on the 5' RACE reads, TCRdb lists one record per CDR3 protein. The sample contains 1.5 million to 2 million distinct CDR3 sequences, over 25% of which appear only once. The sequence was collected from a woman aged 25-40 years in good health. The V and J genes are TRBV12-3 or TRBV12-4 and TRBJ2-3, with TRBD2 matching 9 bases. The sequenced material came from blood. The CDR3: CASSRGTSKRTQYF. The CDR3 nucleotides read TGTGCCAGCAGTCGGGGGACTAGCAAAAGGACGCAGTATTTT.